This TCR beta chain was found in a study of human versus mouse CDR3 diversity and MHC coevolution. The V gene lost 3 bases and the J gene lost 2 bases, with 12 bases spanning the gap. CDR1 and CDR2 from the germline V gene are SQVTM and ANQGSEA. There are 14 residues in the CDR3. Libraries were prepared by immunoSEQ multiplex PCR; TCRdb keeps only in-frame clonotypes and omits some of them. This sample has 80,000 or so clones; 80% to 95% occur once, and the top ten carry more than 1.1%. The source is a person between 25 and 70 years old in good health. Sequencing was carried out using naive CD4+ T cells from blood. Specified subset: CD45RO-negative CD62L-positive naive CD4 T cells. V and J are TRBV29-1 and TRBJ2-3; tentatively, D is TRBD1 (6 bases). The CDR3 here is CSVDQGSNTDTQYF. CDR3 in DNA: TGCAGCGTTGATCAGGGGTCCAACACAGATACGCAGTATTTT.